This T cell receptor (beta chain) was recovered during a study of Graves' ophthalmopathy and Graves' hyperthyroidism. Study information: Untreated patients at initial diagnosis provided peripheral blood. General observations from the study: The 13-signature model separated ophthalmopathy from stable hyperthyroidism at almost 90% sensitivity and about 81% specificity. This model predicted ophthalmopathy progression (sensitivity 65% to 71%, specificity approximately 77%). Most expanded clonotypes in thyroid above 0.001 frequency also showed up in blood.

This clonotype showed up many times. No antigen is known for it. From RNA, the CDR3 regions of TCR beta chains were amplified and sequenced. Second-round multiplex PCR followed a first-round RT-PCR using HTBI primers. TCRdb passed the multiplex PCR reads through MiXCR, listing each CDR3 protein once. The sample carries nearly 400,000 distinct CDR3 sequences, approximately 20% recorded once. The V segment lost 0 bases and the J segment 4 bases; nucleotides outside the gene matches: 6. The germline CDR1 and CDR2 sequences are MNHEY and SVGAGI. The CDR3 covers 17 residues. The V gene is TRBV6-5, the J gene TRBJ1-6; TRBD1 matches 7 bases. Sequenced material: peripheral blood. The origin of this receptor is a woman aged 18-30 years with Graves' ophthalmopathy. The CDR3 spells CASSYSGTELYNSPLHF. DNA of the CDR3: TGTGCCAGCAGTTACTCCGGGACAGAGCTTTATAATTCACCCCTCCACTTT.